These T cell receptor beta chains were read from a single sample in a study of cytomegalovirus exposure and HLA in healthy donors. Sequencing used immunoSEQ multiplex PCR; TCRdb keeps in-frame clones, though not all of them. Here the sample spans about 70,000 clones, 60% to 75% being singletons. Sequenced: PBMCs. The receptor source for this set is a woman aged 55-69 years in good health and CMV-seropositive. The conserved cysteine and the conserved F or W are not part of the CDR3 here. Only some rows state a clone size, as once, few, many or a class for expanded clones.

clone_size v_call cdr3_aa
NA TRBV29-1 SVRTGGAVGGYT
NA TRBV5-8 ASSLNSPLYFSGNTIY
NA TRBV11-2 ASSPGTSGPSTDTQY
NA TRBV9 ASSVDPGQLYGYT
few TRBV10-3 AISEVGQGINTEAF
NA TRBV11-2 ASSLVRGGYT
NA TRBV6-1 ASSDQIFSNQPQH
NA TRBV6-4 ASSASPLTGTNEKLF
few TRBV7-3 ASSLTSGESDEQF
NA TRBV18 ASSPGGISPLH
NA TRBV6-1 ASTAGVETDTQY
NA TRBV6-4 ASSYDANGELF
NA TRBV7-9 ASSLRDRVNTGELF
NA TRBV10-1 ASSELTSTSGRQF
NA TRBV5-4 ASSLPSPGQSGTEQY
NA TRBV15 ATSRDRTGAEKLF
once TRBV19 ASRTRGGSANYGYT
NA TRBV5-1 ASRVGLPGLAGGQF
NA TRBV5-1 ASSLAGEGVGYT
few TRBV5-1 ASSPLGQGISYEQY
NA TRBV6-1 ASSEMVAGYGYT
NA TRBV7-8 ASSLFISSGNTIY
NA TRBV7-2 ASSSSRESPLH
NA TRBV5-4 ASSLGDMMNTEAF
NA TRBV2 ASSPRTSGPYEQY
few TRBV6-5 ASVGGTNYGYT
NA TRBV18 ASSTQEGSGNTIY
NA TRBV18 ASSPTVLETQY
NA TRBV11-2 ASSPLRTSVNEQF
once TRBV5-5 ASSLRQVFNSNQPQH
NA TRBV20-1 SASQTYEQY
NA TRBV11-2 ASSSRPGGVNSPLH
NA TRBV11-1 ASSPPGGYGYT
NA TRBV7-2 ASSPFETQY
once TRBV18 ASSQDKSNYGYT
NA TRBV7-9 AIKRVASGRWETQY
few TRBV9 ASSVDARTSGRVSTDTQY